Listed here are 10 T cell receptor beta chains from one sample, sequenced in a study of cytomegalovirus exposure and HLA in healthy donors. 60 Vbeta and 13 Jbeta primers were used in PCR. Data came from immunoSEQ multiplex PCR; TCRdb stores just in-frame clones and leaves some out. The data show approximately 180,000 clones, more than 75% seen once. The sample was PBMCs. The receptors were gathered from a woman in her late teens or twenties in good health and CMV-seronegative.

This rearrangement joins TRBV7-9 to TRBJ1-1; 8 nucleotides match TRBD1. Germline V gives CDR1 SEHNR, CDR2 FQNEAQ (reference sequence). CDR3 length equals 15 residues. Trimming cost V 5 bases and J 4 bases; bases outside gene matches: 9. The CDR3 protein is CASSPPTGVFTEAFF. The CDR3 coding sequence is TGTGCCAGCAGCCCCCCGACAGGGGTCTTCACTGAAGCTTTCTTT.

This chain uses TRBV4-1 with TRBJ2-1, with TRBD2 identical over 10 bases. This CDR3 region has 16 residues. Germline-derived CDR1 and CDR2 are MGHRA and YSYEKL. V shed 2 bases and J 5 bases; nucleotides not matched to a gene: 6. CDR3 residues: CASSQIAGGFHNEQFF. DNA for the CDR3: TGCGCCAGCAGCCAAATAGCGGGGGGCTTTCACAATGAGCAGTTCTTC.

This clone appeared once. This chain joins TRBV29-1 and TRBJ2-7; 7 nucleotides line up with TRBD2. V was pared by 6 bases and J by 6 bases, with 11 bases of the junction left unmatched. This CDR3 has 13 residues. The germline CDR1 and CDR2 sequences are SQVTM and ANQGSEA. Written as DNA, the CDR3 is TGCAGCGTCCGCCCGGCGGGAGTGGGCGAGCAGTACTTC. It specifies CSVRPAGVGEQYF.

The chain recombines TRBV29-1 with TRBJ1-2, with 7 bases aligning to TRBD1. Germline lookup yields CDR1 SQVTM and CDR2 ANQGSEA. This CDR3 comprises 14 residues. The junction had 14 bases not matched to a gene; V was cut back by 6 bases and J by 7 bases. The CDR3 DNA follows: TGCAGCGTCTATAACTACAGGGGACGTGGTGGCTACACCTTC. Protein sequence: CSVYNYRGRGGYTF.

J is TRBJ1-6 and V is TRBV6-1; D gene unclear. V lost 6 bases and J lost 7, with 10 bases in between. From germline, CDR1 is MNHNS and CDR2 SASEGT. This CDR3 region has 13 residues. The CDR3 is CASRGPNNSPLHF. The CDR3 DNA follows: TGTGCCAGCAGGGGCCCGAACAATTCACCCCTCCACTTT.

The chain employs TRBV5-6 and TRBJ1-1; TRBD1 is a possible D gene (5 bases). CDR1 SGHDT and CDR2 YYEEEE come from the germline V gene. The CDR3 runs 16 residues. V was cut by 1 base and J by 2 bases, with 15 bases left in between. The chain's CDR3 is CASSLTWPGANTEAFF. The CDR3 nucleotides are TGTGCCAGCAGCTTGACGTGGCCTGGGGCCAACACTGAAGCTTTCTTT.

This clone was seen only once. The genes are TRBV5-1 and TRBJ2-1; weak D call: TRBD2 (6 bases). This CDR3 spans 16 amino acids. V lost 1 base and J 2 bases, leaving 13 bases between the germline ends. The germline CDR1 and CDR2 sequences are SGHRS and YFSETQ. The CDR3 protein is CASSLNRGAPYNEQFF. The DNA of the CDR3 is TGCGCCAGCAGCTTGAATCGCGGGGCTCCCTACAATGAGCAGTTCTTC.

V usage is TRBV6-5 and J usage is TRBJ2-1; 8 bases agree with TRBD2. J gave up 4 bases and V 8 bases, and 10 bases lay outside the gene matches. CDR1 is MNHEY, CDR2 SVGAGI, per germline. The CDR3 runs to 15 residues. The CDR3 region is CASASTAGAYNEQFF. CDR3 nucleotides: TGTGCCAGCGCCTCCACAGCGGGAGCGTACAATGAGCAGTTCTTC.

This clone was detected only once. V usage is TRBV30 and J usage is TRBJ2-5, with 11 bases lining up with TRBD2. The CDR3 contains 13 residues. The trim removed 5 bases at V and 10 bases at J, leaving 9 bases unmatched. Germline V lookup: CDR1 GTSNPN, CDR2 SVGIG (reference sequence). CDR3 DNA: TGTGCCTGGGAGTTACTAGCGGGGGTAGGCCAGTACTTC. Protein sequence: CAWELLAGVGQYF.

The chain recombines TRBV5-1 with TRBJ2-7; TRBD1 is a possible D gene (5 bases). The CDR3 covers 13 residues. CDR1 SGHRS and CDR2 YFSETQ come from the germline V gene. Trimming took off 4 bases at V and 2 bases at J, with 10 bases between the two ends. This CDR3 reads CASSQLGPYEQYF. The CDR3 DNA is TGCGCCAGCAGCCAGCTGGGGCCCTACGAGCAGTACTTC.